This T cell receptor beta chain was recorded in a study of T-cell reconstitution after alpha-beta-depleted transplantation in children. A TCRbeta library incorporating unique molecular identifiers was prepared. From the PCR reads, TCRdb called clonotypes with MiXCR, one entry per CDR3 protein. The sample contains fewer than 750,000 distinct CDR3 sequences, 23% of which appear only once. V lost 3 bases, J lost 7 bases, and 19 bases lay in between. The CDR3 spans 15 residues. This clonotype was recorded at least ten times. No antigen is known for it. General study findings and limits: For some patients, TCRbeta diversity was high at day 60 because of recipient T cells and thymic progenitors that survived. Newly made T cells mostly supplied T-cell counts and diversity one year after transplant.

The chain has TRBV12-3 or TRBV12-4 and TRBJ2-7, with D perhaps given as TRBD1 or TRBD2 (6 bases each). The starting material was PBMCs, mostly from graft donor cells, obtained 360 days after TCRalphabeta/CD19-depleted stem cell transplant. This clonotype originated in a boy younger than two who had a stem cell transplant for acute myeloid leukemia, so the T cells may come from the graft donor. The CDR3 loop is CASSFEGGGFREQYF. CDR3 DNA: TGTGCCAGCAGTTTCGAGGGGGGCGGCTTTCGGGAGCAGTACTTC.